A single sample gave rise to the 8 T cell receptor beta chains below, sequenced in a study of blood T cell repertoires in COVID-19. Sequenced by immunoSEQ multiplex PCR; TCRdb stores in-frame clones only, minus some. The table lists roughly 200,000 clones, less than 80% of them singletons, with roughly 14% in the top ten. Sequenced sample: peripheral blood. Receptor source: a man aged 50-60 years who had recovered from COVID-19.

The chain couples TRBV4-1 to TRBJ1-4; D may be TRBD1 (5 bases). The CDR3 has 15 residues. Trimming cost V 1 base and J 2 bases, with 8 bases left between them. Germline CDR1 MGHRA, CDR2 YSYEKL. The CDR3 region has the DNA TGCGCCAGCAGCCAAGTAGACAGTACTAATGAAAAACTGTTTTTT. Translated, it gives CASSQVDSTNEKLFF.

The V call is TRBV11-2, the J call TRBJ2-7; 9 bases are shared with TRBD2. CDR1 and CDR2 (germline): SGHAT, FQNNGV. The trim removed 4 bases at V and 11 bases at J, leaving 15 bases unmatched. The CDR3 extends over 15 amino acids. The chain's CDR3 is CASSSTTSGPRVKYF. CDR3 DNA: TGTGCCAGCAGCTCCACCACTAGCGGGCCTAGAGTAAAGTACTTC.

This clone was seen a handful of times. The chain has TRBV5-1 and TRBJ2-6, with a weak D call TRBD2 (5 bases). Germline V lookup: CDR1 SGHRS, CDR2 YFSETQ. CDR3 length: 17 residues. V lost 4 bases and J lost 2, with 16 bases in between. CDR3 residues: CASSPGTRVTGANVLTF. In DNA, the CDR3 is TGCGCCAGCAGCCCAGGCACTAGAGTCACTGGGGCCAACGTCCTGACTTTC.

This clone was detected only a few times. The CDR3 is CASSAQTGGTEAFF. Written as DNA, the CDR3 is TGTGCCAGCTCAGCACAGACAGGAGGCACTGAAGCTTTCTTT. The J gene is TRBJ1-1, the V gene TRBV18, with a tentative D call TRBD1 (6 bases). The CDR3 covers 14 residues. CDR1 is KGHSH, CDR2 LQKENI, per germline. The V end was cut by 5 bases, the J end by 4 bases, with 14 bases between.

The gene calls are TRBV19 and TRBJ1-5; 9 bases map to TRBD1. Germline-derived CDR1 and CDR2 are LNHDA and SQIVND (reference sequence). The CDR3 loop spans 17 amino acids. Losses at the gene ends were 4 bases for V and 5 bases for J; bases not matched to a gene: 12. The CDR3 reads CASSSFLSGTGYQPQHF. In DNA form, the CDR3 reads TGTGCCAGTAGTAGTTTTCTAAGTGGGACAGGGTATCAGCCCCAGCATTTT.

The genes are TRBV4-2 and TRBJ2-2, with D possibly TRBD2 on 6 matching bases. V gave up 1 base and J gave up 5 bases, with 14 bases separating them. This CDR3 spans 16 amino acids. CDR1 is LGHNA, CDR2 YNFKEQ, per germline. The CDR3, as DNA: TGTGCCAGCAGCCAAGTAGGGAGGAGGGATACCGGGGAGCTGTTTTTT. As protein: CASSQVGRRDTGELFF.

The rearrangement links TRBV27 to TRBJ1-5; D remains ambiguous. Between the trimmed V and J ends, which lost 7 bases and 9 bases, there was a span of 19 bases. This CDR3 has 14 residues. CDR1 is MNHEY, CDR2 SMNVEV, per germline (reference sequence). This chain's CDR3 is CASKDSPIRGPQHF. CDR3 DNA sequence: TGTGCCAGCAAGGATAGTCCTATACGCGGGCCCCAGCATTTT.

The V and J genes are TRBV27 and TRBJ2-2, with TRBD1 identical over 9 bases. The CDR3 covers 14 residues. From germline, CDR1 is MNHEY and CDR2 SMNVEV (reference sequence). The J segment lost 7 bases and the V segment lost 6 bases, leaving 6 bases of the junction unmatched. The CDR3 is CASRSTGGSGELFF. The CDR3 DNA is TGTGCCAGCAGGTCGACAGGGGGGAGCGGGGAGCTGTTTTTT.